The 28 T cell receptor beta chains reported below all come from one sample, sequenced in a study of blood T cell repertoires in COVID-19. Data came from immunoSEQ multiplex PCR; TCRdb stores just in-frame clones and leaves some out. The sample lists about 14,000 clones; approximately 87% were seen once. Sequences were obtained from peripheral blood. The source of these receptors is a man between 40 and 49 years old with active or convalescent COVID-19.

This clone came up a few times. This chain uses TRBV2 with TRBJ2-5, with 12 bases fitting TRBD2. Germline V gene lookup returns CDR1 SNHLY and CDR2 FYNNEI. CDR3 length: 16 amino acids. Unmatched junction bases numbered 6, after V lost 7 bases and J lost 0 bases. The CDR3 sequence is CASMASGGGYQETQYF. CDR3 nucleotide sequence: TGTGCCAGCATGGCTAGCGGGGGGGGCTACCAAGAGACCCAGTACTTC.

The rearrangement links TRBV5-5 to TRBJ1-2, with 12 bases identical to TRBD1. Trimming took 4 bases from V and 8 from J; bases not matched to a gene: 15. The CDR3 spans 17 residues. Germline assignment: CDR1 SGHKS and CDR2 YYEKEE (reference sequence). The CDR3 DNA follows: TGTGCCAGCAGCACTGCCCTGGGGACAGGGGGCGCGTCCGGCTACACCTTC. Protein: CASSTALGTGGASGYTF.

V and J are TRBV11-2 and TRBJ2-7; 7 nucleotides align to TRBD2. Germline V lookup: CDR1 SGHAT, CDR2 FQNNGV. The CDR3 length is 15 residues. The V and J ends lost 2 bases and 5 bases, in that order; junction bases with no gene match: 9. The CDR3 bases are TGTGCCAGCAGCTTACTCGGTCTAGCGGTGAACGAGCAGTACTTC. Its translation: CASSLLGLAVNEQYF.

The J gene is TRBJ1-6, the V gene TRBV28, with 8 bases aligning to TRBD1. V gave up 6 bases and J gave up 10 bases; unmatched junction bases: 8. The germline V gene encodes CDR1 MDHEN and CDR2 SYDVKM. The CDR3 extends over 14 amino acids. CDR3 in amino acids: CASRLTGATSPLHF. The CDR3 DNA reads as TGTGCCAGCAGGTTGACAGGGGCCACCTCACCCCTCCACTTT.

The chain carries TRBV4-3 and TRBJ2-3; 7 nucleotides align to TRBD1. This CDR3 comprises 15 residues. Trimming at V came to 4 bases and at J to 5 bases, leaving 9 bases not matched to a gene. The germline V gene encodes CDR1 LGHNA and CDR2 YSLEER. The CDR3 DNA reads as TGCGCCAGCAGCCCACTAGGGACAGAAGTAGATACGCAGTATTTT. This gives the protein CASSPLGTEVDTQYF.

The chain employs TRBV7-6 and TRBJ1-4; the D gene is possibly TRBD1 (6 bases). In germline, CDR1 is SGHVS, CDR2 FNYEAQ. The V end lost 5 bases, the J end lost 1 base, and 17 bases lay between the germline ends. The CDR3 length is 17 residues. CDR3 residues: CASSRGTHPRTNEKLFF. The CDR3 nucleotides read TGTGCCAGCAGCCGAGGGACACACCCTAGAACTAATGAAAAACTGTTTTTT.

This clone was picked up a small number of times. This chain joins TRBV2 and TRBJ1-5, with TRBD1 matching over 8 bases. V was pared by 5 bases and J by 7 bases, with 10 bases of the junction left unmatched. CDR3 length: 15 residues. Germline CDR1 SNHLY, CDR2 FYNNEI. In nucleotides, the CDR3 is TGTGCCAGCAGTACCGAACAGGGGGTAGGGCAGCCCCAGCATTTT. It yields the protein CASSTEQGVGQPQHF.

The chain couples TRBV14 to TRBJ1-2; D possibly corresponds to TRBD1 (6 bases). This CDR3 region has 14 residues. Germline loops: CDR1 SGHDN, CDR2 FVKESK. V gave up 5 bases and J gave up 6 bases, with 16 bases separating them. The DNA of the CDR3 is TGTGCCAGCAGCGCGGTTACAGGGTGGCATGGCTACACCTTC. Translation: CASSAVTGWHGYTF.

CDR3 in DNA: TGCGCCAGCAGTGAGGGCCCCGCTGGGAGCTCCTACGAGCAGTACTTC. Protein product: CASSEGPAGSSYEQYF. The rearrangement links TRBV10-1 to TRBJ2-7; D possibly corresponds to TRBD2 (5 bases). The CDR3 has 16 amino acids. Between the trimmed V and J ends, which lost 2 bases and 0 bases, there was a span of 14 bases. Germline lookup yields CDR1 WNHNN and CDR2 SYGVQD (reference sequence).

This clone came up a few times. V usage is TRBV2 and J usage is TRBJ2-5; 9 positions match TRBD1. CDR1 is SNHLY and CDR2 is FYNNEI in the germline V gene. Losses at the gene ends were 4 bases for V and 2 bases for J; bases not matched to a gene: 8. The CDR3 is 16 amino acids. CDR3 loop: CASSVAGQGPQETQYF. The CDR3 DNA reads as TGTGCCAGCAGTGTAGCTGGACAGGGGCCTCAAGAGACCCAGTACTTC.

This clone has just one count. This sequence joins TRBV7-8 and TRBJ2-1; D possibly corresponds to TRBD2 (7 bases). With 5 bases removed from V and 7 bases from J, the gap between germline ends came to 12 bases. The length of the CDR3 is 13 residues. Germline-derived CDR1 and CDR2 are SGHVS and FQNEAQ. CDR3 sequence (DNA): TGTGCCAGCAGCACTAGGGGGGGGAATGAGCAGTTCTTC. It yields the protein CASSTRGGNEQFF.

The genes are TRBV4-3 and TRBJ2-1; D unresolved. The V end lost 0 bases, the J end lost 1 base, and 13 bases lay between the germline ends. CDR1 and CDR2 from the germline V gene are LGHNA and YSLEER. The CDR3 runs to 17 residues. Written as DNA, the CDR3 is TGCGCCAGCAGCCAAGACCTCTCAGGTTGGTCCTACAATGAGCAGTTCTTC. It specifies CASSQDLSGWSYNEQFF.

The CDR3 here is CASSLTLAGTGEQYF. DNA for the CDR3: TGCGCCAGCAGCTTGACACTAGCGGGGACCGGCGAGCAGTACTTC. The genes are TRBV5-1 and TRBJ2-7; 10 bases fit TRBD2. Germline lookup yields CDR1 SGHRS and CDR2 YFSETQ. J lost 6 bases, V lost 1 base, and 7 bases had no gene match. The CDR3 runs 15 residues. Drawing the rest from reference TRBV5-1 and TRBJ2-7, the complete variable domain is KAGVTQTPRYLIKTRGQQVTLSCSPISGHRSVSWYQQTPGQGLQFLFEYFSETQRNKGNFPGRFSGRQFSNSRSEMNVSTLELGDSALYLCASSLTLAGTGEQYFGPGTRLTVT.

This chain uses TRBV2 with TRBJ1-6, with TRBD1 as a possible D gene (5 bases). Trimming pared 6 bases from V and 7 bases from J, leaving 16 bases between. The CDR3 covers 15 residues. Germline V CDR1 and CDR2: SNHLY, FYNNEI. CDR3 residues: CASSMTDPLNSPLHF. CDR3 coding DNA: TGTGCCAGCAGCATGACAGATCCCCTAAATTCACCCCTCCACTTT.

Written as DNA, the CDR3 is TGTGCCAGTAACGCCGGGACAAGGGGGCAGTCCCAGCATTTT. Its protein product is CASNAGTRGQSQHF. The chain carries TRBV19 and TRBJ1-5; 7 bases fit TRBD1. Per germline, CDR1 LNHDA and CDR2 SQIVND (reference sequence). Germline trimming cut 7 bases from V and 11 bases from J; bases unmatched to any gene: 14. This CDR3 spans 14 amino acids. Filled out from reference TRBV19 and TRBJ1-5, the complete variable domain reads DGGITQSPKYLFRKEGQNVTLSCEQNLNHDAMYWYRQDPGQGLRLIYYSQIVNDFQKGDIAEGYSVSREKKESFPLTVTSAQKNPTAFYLCASNAGTRGQSQHFGDGTRLSIL.

The V gene is TRBV5-6, the J gene TRBJ2-1; maybe TRBD2 (6 bases). There are 15 residues in the CDR3. Trimming took off 4 bases at V and 8 bases at J, with 19 bases between the two ends. CDR1 is SGHDT and CDR2 is YYEEEE in the germline V gene. The chain's CDR3 is CASSANLEGFDEQFF. CDR3 nucleotides: TGTGCCAGCAGCGCCAACTTGGAGGGTTTTGATGAGCAGTTCTTC.

Remarks on this clone: The junction departs from the called germline gene at one end, perhaps through a read error. The chain is built from TRBV9 and TRBJ2-7, with D maybe TRBD2 (7 bases). The germline V gene encodes CDR1 SGDLS and CDR2 YYNGEE. The CDR3 runs to 14 residues. The CDR3 DNA reads TGTGCCCGCAGCGTAGGGGGGGGCGTGTACGAGCAGTACTTC. Amino acids: CARSVGGGVYEQYF.

J is TRBJ1-3 and V is TRBV7-9, with TRBD1 identical over 8 bases. V was pared by 4 bases and J by 8 bases, with 7 bases of the junction left unmatched. CDR3 length: 14 residues. Per the germline V gene, CDR1 is SEHNR and CDR2 is FQNEAQ (reference sequence). The DNA of the CDR3 is TGTGCCAGCAGCTCCGAACAGGGGGGAGACACCATATATTTT. It is translated as CASSSEQGGDTIYF.

V is TRBV7-9 and J is TRBJ1-4; 7 bases map to TRBD1. The CDR3 is 14 residues long. The junction had 9 bases not matched to a gene; V was cut back by 6 bases and J by 8 bases. Germline assignment: CDR1 SEHNR and CDR2 FQNEAQ (reference sequence). CDR3 region: CASSDTGEVEKLFF. The DNA for the CDR3 is TGTGCCAGCAGTGATACAGGGGAAGTCGAAAAACTGTTTTTT.

This chain connects TRBV6-2 or TRBV6-3 to TRBJ1-2; 7 bases agree with TRBD1. CDR1 and CDR2 from the germline V gene are MNHEY and SVGEGT. Trimming cost V 6 bases and J 3 bases; bases outside gene matches: 4. CDR3 length equals 13 residues. In DNA form, the CDR3 reads TGTGCCAGCAGCCCAGGGGGGGACTATGGCTACACCTTC. Translating it yields CASSPGGDYGYTF.

The rearrangement links TRBV11-2 to TRBJ1-3; 8 bases agree with TRBD1. The CDR3 spans 18 residues. The V segment lost 5 bases and the J segment 2 bases; nucleotides outside the gene matches: 14. The germline V gene encodes CDR1 SGHAT and CDR2 FQNNGV. CDR3 residues: CASSRSSAWTGTGNTIYF. The CDR3 DNA sequence: TGTGCCAGCAGCCGTTCGAGCGCTTGGACAGGGACTGGAAACACCATATATTTT.

This clone has a handful of counts. The genes are TRBV28 and TRBJ1-5, with D unresolved. The CDR3 length is 12 residues. The germline V gene has CDR1 MDHEN and CDR2 SYDVKM. Trimming left V 3 bases short and J 5 bases short, with 5 bases between. The DNA of the CDR3 is TGTGCCAGCAGTTTTATGTATCAGCCCCAGCATTTT. Translating it yields CASSFMYQPQHF.

This sequence joins TRBV4-3 and TRBJ2-3, with 7 nucleotides matching TRBD1. The germline V gene has CDR1 LGHNA and CDR2 YSLEER. This CDR3 comprises 16 residues. V trimming: 2 bases; J trimming: 4 bases; junction bases outside the gene matches: 9. This CDR3 is CASSQRQGEGADTQYF. CDR3 nucleotide sequence: TGCGCCAGCAGCCAACGACAGGGTGAGGGGGCAGATACGCAGTATTTT.

The J gene is TRBJ1-1, the V gene TRBV3-1 (or the pseudogene TRBV3-2); the D gene is possibly TRBD1 (5 bases). This CDR3 region has 15 residues. CDR1 and CDR2 from the germline V gene are LGHDT and YNNKEL (reference sequence). Trimming removed 0 bases from V and 4 bases from J, with 12 bases in between. The CDR3 DNA reads TGTGCCAGCAGCCAAGATGCCGCAGGGTCCACTGAAGCTTTCTTT. Its protein is CASSQDAAGSTEAFF.

Only one count was recorded for this clone. V and J are TRBV10-3 and TRBJ1-2; D not certain. Germline CDR1 reads ENHRY; CDR2 reads SYGVKD. V lost 1 base and J lost 2, with 8 bases in between. This CDR3 comprises 14 residues. CDR3 loop: CAISEFEINYGYTF. The CDR3 region has the DNA TGTGCCATCAGTGAGTTCGAGATAAACTATGGCTACACCTTC.

The rearrangement links TRBV6-5 to TRBJ2-7; no definite D call. This CDR3 comprises 13 residues. V lost 2 bases and J lost 4, with 9 bases in between. Germline V lookup: CDR1 MNHEY, CDR2 SVGAGI. Here the CDR3 DNA reads TGTGCCAGCAGTTACGGGCATGAGTACGAGCAGTACTTC. Translating it yields CASSYGHEYEQYF.

V and J are TRBV28 and TRBJ2-7, with D possibly matching TRBD2 (6 bases). The CDR3 covers 11 residues. Germline CDR1 reads MDHEN; CDR2 reads SYDVKM. Trimming took off 6 bases at V and 12 bases at J, with 15 bases between the two ends. CDR3 sequence: CASSHSGDPYF. In DNA, the CDR3 is TGTGCCAGCAGCCACTCGGGGGACCCGTACTTC.

This clone was seen a single time. The V gene is TRBV5-4, the J gene TRBJ2-7, with D possibly matching TRBD2 (6 bases). This CDR3 spans 14 amino acids. Germline V gene sequence: CDR1 SGHNT, CDR2 YYREEE (reference sequence). V lost 1 base and J 3 bases, leaving 11 bases between the germline ends. As DNA, the CDR3 is TGTGCCAGCAGCTTGCAGGGAGGAGGCTACGAGCAGTACTTC. Its protein product is CASSLQGGGYEQYF.